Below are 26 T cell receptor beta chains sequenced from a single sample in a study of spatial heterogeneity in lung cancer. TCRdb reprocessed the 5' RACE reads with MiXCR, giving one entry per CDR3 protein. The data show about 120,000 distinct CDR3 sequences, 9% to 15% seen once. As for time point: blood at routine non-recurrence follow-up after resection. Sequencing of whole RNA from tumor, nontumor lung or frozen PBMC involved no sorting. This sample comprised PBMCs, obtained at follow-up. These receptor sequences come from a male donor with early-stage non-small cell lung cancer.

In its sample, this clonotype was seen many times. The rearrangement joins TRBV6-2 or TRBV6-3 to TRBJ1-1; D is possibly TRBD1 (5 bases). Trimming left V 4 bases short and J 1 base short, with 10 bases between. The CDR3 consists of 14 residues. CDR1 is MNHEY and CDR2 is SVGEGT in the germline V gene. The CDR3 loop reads CASSLHGQNTEAFF. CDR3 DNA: TGTGCCAGCAGTTTGCATGGACAGAACACTGAAGCTTTCTTT.

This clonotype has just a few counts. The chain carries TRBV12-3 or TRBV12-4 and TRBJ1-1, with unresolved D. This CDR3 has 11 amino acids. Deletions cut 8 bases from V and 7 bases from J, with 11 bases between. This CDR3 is CASAFRHEAFF. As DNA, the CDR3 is TGTGCCAGCGCCTTTCGACATGAAGCTTTCTTT.

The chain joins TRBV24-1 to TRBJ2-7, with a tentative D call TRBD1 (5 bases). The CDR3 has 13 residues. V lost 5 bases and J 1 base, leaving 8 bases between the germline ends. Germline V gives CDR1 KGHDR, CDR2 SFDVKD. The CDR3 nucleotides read TGTGCCACCAGTGCGGACACATCCTACGAGCAGTACTTC. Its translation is CATSADTSYEQYF.

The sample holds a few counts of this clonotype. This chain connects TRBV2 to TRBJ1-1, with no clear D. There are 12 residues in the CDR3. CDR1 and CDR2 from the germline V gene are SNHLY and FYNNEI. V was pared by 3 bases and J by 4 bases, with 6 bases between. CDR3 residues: CASSDLSTEAFF. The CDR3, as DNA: TGTGCCAGCAGTGATTTGAGCACTGAAGCTTTCTTT.

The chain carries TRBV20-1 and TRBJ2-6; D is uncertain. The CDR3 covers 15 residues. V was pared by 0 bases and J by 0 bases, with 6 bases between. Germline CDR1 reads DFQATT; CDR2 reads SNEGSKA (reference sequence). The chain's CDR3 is CSARETYSGANVLTF. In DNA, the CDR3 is TGCAGTGCTAGAGAGACGTACTCTGGGGCCAACGTCCTGACTTTC.

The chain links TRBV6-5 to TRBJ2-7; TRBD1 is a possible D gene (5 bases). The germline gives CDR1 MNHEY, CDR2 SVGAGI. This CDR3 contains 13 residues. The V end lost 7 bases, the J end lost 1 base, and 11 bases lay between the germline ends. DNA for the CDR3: TGTGCCAGCATCGAAAGGGGTTCCTACGAGCAGTACTTC. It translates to CASIERGSYEQYF.

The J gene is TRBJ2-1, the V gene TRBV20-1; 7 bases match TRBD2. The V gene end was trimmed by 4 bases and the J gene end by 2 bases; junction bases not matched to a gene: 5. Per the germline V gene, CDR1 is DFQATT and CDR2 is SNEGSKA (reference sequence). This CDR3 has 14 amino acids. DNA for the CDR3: TGCAGTGCTAAATCTAGCGGACCCTACAATGAGCAGTTCTTC. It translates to CSAKSSGPYNEQFF.

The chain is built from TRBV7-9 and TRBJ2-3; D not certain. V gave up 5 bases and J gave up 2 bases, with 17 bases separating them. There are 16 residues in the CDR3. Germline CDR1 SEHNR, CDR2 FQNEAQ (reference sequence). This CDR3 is CASSLLLTSPTDTQYF. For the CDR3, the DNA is TGTGCCAGCAGCCTGCTCCTGACAAGCCCCACAGATACGCAGTATTTT.

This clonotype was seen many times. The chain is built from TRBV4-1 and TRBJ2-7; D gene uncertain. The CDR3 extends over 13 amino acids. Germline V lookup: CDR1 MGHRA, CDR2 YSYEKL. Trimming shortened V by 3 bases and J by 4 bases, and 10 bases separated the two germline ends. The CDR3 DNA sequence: TGCGCCAGCAGCCATGGACCCCTGTACGAGCAGTACTTC. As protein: CASSHGPLYEQYF.

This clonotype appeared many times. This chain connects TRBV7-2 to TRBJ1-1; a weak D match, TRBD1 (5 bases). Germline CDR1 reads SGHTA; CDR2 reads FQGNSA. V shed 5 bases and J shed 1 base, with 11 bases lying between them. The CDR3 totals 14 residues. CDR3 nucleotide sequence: TGTGCCAGCAGCCTGGGGACGGCGAACACTGAAGCTTTCTTT. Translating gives CASSLGTANTEAFF.

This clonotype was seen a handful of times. The CDR3 sequence: CASTGGGETQYF. Here the CDR3 DNA reads TGCGCCAGCACAGGGGGCGGAGAGACCCAGTACTTC. The chain combines TRBV5-1 with TRBJ2-5, with 8 positions matching TRBD1. Germline CDR1 and CDR2: SGHRS and YFSETQ. Trimming cost V 6 bases and J 4 bases; bases outside gene matches: 2. The CDR3 is 12 amino acids.

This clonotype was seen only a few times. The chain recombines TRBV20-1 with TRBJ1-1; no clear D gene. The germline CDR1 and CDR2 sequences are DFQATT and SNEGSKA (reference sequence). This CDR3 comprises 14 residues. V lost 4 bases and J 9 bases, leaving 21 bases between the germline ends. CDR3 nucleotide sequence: TGCAGTGCTACCCGATTGACGGAGGATTTAAAAGCTTTCTTT. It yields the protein CSATRLTEDLKAFF.

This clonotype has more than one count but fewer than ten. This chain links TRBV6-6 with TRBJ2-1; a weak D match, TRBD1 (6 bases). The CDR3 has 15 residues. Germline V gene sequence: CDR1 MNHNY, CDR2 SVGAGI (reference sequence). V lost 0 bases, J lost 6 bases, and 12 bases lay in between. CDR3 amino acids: CASSYSGGRGNEQFF. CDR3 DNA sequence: TGTGCCAGCAGTTACTCTGGTGGCAGGGGCAATGAGCAGTTCTTC.

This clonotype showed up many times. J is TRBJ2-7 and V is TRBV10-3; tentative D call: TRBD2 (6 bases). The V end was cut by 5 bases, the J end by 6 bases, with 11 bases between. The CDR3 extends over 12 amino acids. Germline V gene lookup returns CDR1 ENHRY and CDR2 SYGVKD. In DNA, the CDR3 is TGTGCCATCAGTCTCGTCGGGGGCGAGCAGTACTTC. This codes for CAISLVGGEQYF.

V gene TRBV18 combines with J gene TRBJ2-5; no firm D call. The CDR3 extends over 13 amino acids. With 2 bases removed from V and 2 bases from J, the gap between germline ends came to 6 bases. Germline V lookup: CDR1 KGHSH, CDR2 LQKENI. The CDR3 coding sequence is TGTGCCAGCTCACCAACAGCTCAAGAGACCCAGTACTTC. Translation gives CASSPTAQETQYF.

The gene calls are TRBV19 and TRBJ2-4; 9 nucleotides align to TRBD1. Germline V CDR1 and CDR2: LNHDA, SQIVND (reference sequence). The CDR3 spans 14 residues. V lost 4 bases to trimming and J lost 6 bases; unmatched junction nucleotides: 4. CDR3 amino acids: CASSTTGGGNIQYF. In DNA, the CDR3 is TGTGCCAGTAGTACCACAGGGGGCGGAAACATTCAGTACTTC.

CDR3 protein: CASSHRTGEQYF. CDR3 in DNA: TGCGCCAGCAGCCACCGGACAGGGGAGCAGTACTTC. The rearrangement joins TRBV4-1 to TRBJ2-7; 8 bases are a match to TRBD1. Germline trimming cut 3 bases from V and 7 bases from J; bases unmatched to any gene: 2. The CDR3 runs 12 residues. Germline-derived CDR1 and CDR2 are MGHRA and YSYEKL.

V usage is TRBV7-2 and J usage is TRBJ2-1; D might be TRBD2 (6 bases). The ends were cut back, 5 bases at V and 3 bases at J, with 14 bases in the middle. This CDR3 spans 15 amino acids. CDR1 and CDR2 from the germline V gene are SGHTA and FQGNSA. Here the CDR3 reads CASSPIGGYYNEQFF. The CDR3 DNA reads TGTGCCAGCAGCCCAATCGGGGGTTACTACAATGAGCAGTTCTTC.

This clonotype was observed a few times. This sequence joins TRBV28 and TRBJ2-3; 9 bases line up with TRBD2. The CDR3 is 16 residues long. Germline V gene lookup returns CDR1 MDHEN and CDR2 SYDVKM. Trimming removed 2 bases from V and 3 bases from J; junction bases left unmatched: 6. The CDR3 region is CASSLASSGTTDTQYF. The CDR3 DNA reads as TGTGCCAGCAGTTTAGCCTCTAGCGGGACGACAGATACGCAGTATTTT.

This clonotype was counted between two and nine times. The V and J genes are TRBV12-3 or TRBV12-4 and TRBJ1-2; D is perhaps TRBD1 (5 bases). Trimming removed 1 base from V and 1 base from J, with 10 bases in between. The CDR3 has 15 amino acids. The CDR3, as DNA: TGTGCCAGCAGTTTAGTACAGGCTATTAACTATGGCTACACCTTC. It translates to CASSLVQAINYGYTF.

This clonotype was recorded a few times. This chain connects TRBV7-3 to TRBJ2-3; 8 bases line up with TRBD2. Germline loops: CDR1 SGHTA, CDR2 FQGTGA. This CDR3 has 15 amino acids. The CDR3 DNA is TGTGCAAGCCGGGTTAGCGGGGCTAGCACAGATACGCAGTATTTT. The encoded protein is CASRVSGASTDTQYF. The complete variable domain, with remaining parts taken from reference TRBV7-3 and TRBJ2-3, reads GAGVSQTPSNKVTEKGKYVELRCDPISGHTALYWYRQSLGQGPEFLIYFQGTGAADDSGLPNDRFFAVRPEGSVSTLKIQRTERGDSAVYLCASRVSGASTDTQYFGPGTRLTVL.

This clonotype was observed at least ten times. CDR3 protein: CSVVRGSSRGETQYF. CDR3 nucleotides: TGCAGCGTTGTTCGGGGGTCCTCGAGAGGGGAGACCCAGTACTTC. The chain joins TRBV29-1 to TRBJ2-5; D perhaps matches TRBD2 (6 bases). The CDR3 is made up of 15 amino acids. Germline V gene data show CDR1 as SQVTM and CDR2 as ANQGSEA. V was clipped by 4 bases and J by 5 bases, with 20 bases between them. The whole variable domain, filled in from reference TRBV29-1 and TRBJ2-5, reads SAVISQKPSRDICQRGTSLTIQCQVDSQVTMMFWYRQQPGQSLTLIATANQGSEATYESGFVIDKFPISRPNLTFSTLTVSNMSPEDSSIYLCSVVRGSSRGETQYFGPGTRLLVL.

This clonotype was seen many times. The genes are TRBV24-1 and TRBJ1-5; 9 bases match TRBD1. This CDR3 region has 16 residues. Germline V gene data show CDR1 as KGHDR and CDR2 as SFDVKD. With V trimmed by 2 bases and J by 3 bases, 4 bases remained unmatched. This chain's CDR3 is CATSDSGQGINQPQHF. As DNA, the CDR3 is TGTGCCACCAGTGATTCGGGACAGGGTATCAATCAGCCCCAGCATTTT.

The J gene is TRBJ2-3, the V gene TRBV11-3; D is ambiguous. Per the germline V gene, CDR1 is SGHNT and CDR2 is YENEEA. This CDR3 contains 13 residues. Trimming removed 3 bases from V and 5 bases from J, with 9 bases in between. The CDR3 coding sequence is TGTGCCAGCAGCTTGAACGATGGAGATACGCAGTATTTT. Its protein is CASSLNDGDTQYF. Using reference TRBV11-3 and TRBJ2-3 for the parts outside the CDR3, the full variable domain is EAGVVQSPRYKIIEKKQPVAFWCNPISGHNTLYWYLQNLGQGPELLIRYENEEAVDDSQLPKDRFSAERLKGVDSTLKIQPAELGDSAVYLCASSLNDGDTQYFGPGTRLTVL.

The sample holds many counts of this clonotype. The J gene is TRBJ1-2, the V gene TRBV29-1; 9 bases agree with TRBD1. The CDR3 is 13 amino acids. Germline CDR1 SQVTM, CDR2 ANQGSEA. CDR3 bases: TGCACCTTTGAGGGACAGGGAAGCTATGGCTACACCTTC. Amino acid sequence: CTFEGQGSYGYTF.

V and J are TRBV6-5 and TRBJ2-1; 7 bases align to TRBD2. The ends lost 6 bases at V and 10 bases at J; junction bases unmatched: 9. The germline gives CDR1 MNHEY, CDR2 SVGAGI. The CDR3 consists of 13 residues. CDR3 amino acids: CASRRSGEGEQFF. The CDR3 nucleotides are TGTGCCAGCAGGAGGAGCGGGGAAGGGGAGCAGTTCTTC.